The next 6 T cell receptor beta chains were all read from a single sample in a study of cytomegalovirus exposure and HLA in healthy donors. The PCR used 60 Vbeta and 13 Jbeta primers. Only in-frame clones appear in the TCRdb table, and some are missing; sequencing was by immunoSEQ multiplex PCR. The sample spans some 75,000 clones; the ten largest clones claim under 6.5%. The sample was PBMCs. The receptor set was obtained from a man in his forties in good health and CMV-seronegative.

The chain has TRBV21-1 and TRBJ1-2; TRBD1 is taken as the D call from the table, unchecked against the DNA. TRBV21-1 is labeled a pseudogene. The CDR3 totals 14 residues. In DNA form, the CDR3 reads TGTGCCAGCAGCAAAAACGACAGCGACTATGGCTACACCTTC. It is translated as CASSKNDSDYGYTF.

The chain joins TRBV7-6 to TRBJ1-4, with D unresolved. Germline V gene lookup returns CDR1 SGHVS and CDR2 FNYEAQ. The CDR3 has 16 residues. V shed 4 bases and J shed 6 bases, with 18 bases lying between them. The CDR3 DNA reads TGTGCCAGCAGCTCTCCGTTTAAGACCACAGATGAAAAACTGTTTTTT. Its translation is CASSSPFKTTDEKLFF.

V and J are TRBV30 and TRBJ2-5; 12 nucleotides line up with TRBD2. V was clipped by 7 bases and J by 5 bases; unmatched bases: 8. The germline V gene encodes CDR1 GTSNPN and CDR2 SVGIG (reference sequence). CDR3 length: 14 residues. The chain's CDR3 is CASQTSGGGETQYF. CDR3 nucleotide sequence: TGTGCCTCCCAGACTAGCGGGGGTGGTGAGACCCAGTACTTC.

The chain uses TRBV5-6 and TRBJ2-7; 8 bases line up with TRBD1. Germline V gives CDR1 SGHDT, CDR2 YYEEEE. The V segment lost 4 bases and the J segment 0 bases; nucleotides outside the gene matches: 3. The CDR3 loop spans 14 amino acids. The CDR3 DNA follows: TGTGCCAGCAGCCACGACAGGGGCTCCTACGAGCAGTACTTC. Protein sequence: CASSHDRGSYEQYF.

The CDR3 reads CASSLDLAGGDTQYF. The CDR3 DNA follows: TGCGCCAGCAGCTTGGACCTAGCGGGAGGAGATACGCAGTATTTT. The chain uses TRBV5-1 and TRBJ2-3, with TRBD2 matching over 11 bases. This CDR3 is 15 amino acids long. Germline CDR1 SGHRS, CDR2 YFSETQ. Losses at the gene ends were 0 bases for V and 5 bases for J; bases not matched to a gene: 2.

This chain uses TRBV5-4 with TRBJ2-1, with D tentatively TRBD1 (6 bases). CDR3 length equals 14 residues. Germline V gene lookup returns CDR1 SGHNT and CDR2 YYREEE (reference sequence). V lost 4 bases and J lost 7, with 15 bases in between. CDR3 nucleotides: TGTGCCAGCAGCAGTTCCGGGACAACGAATGAGCAGTTCTTC. Its protein is CASSSSGTTNEQFF.